This T cell receptor beta chain comes out of a study of CD8+CD57+ T cells in acquired aplastic anemia. Study as a whole: CD4+ and CD8+ cells, once sorted, gave DNA averaging about 3 ug. The study's findings and limits: No significant patient-versus-control difference appeared in CD8+ Simpson's diversity.

For CDR3 and TCR beta VDJ profiling, genomic DNA was the template used. TCRdb re-called the reads with MiXCR, one entry per CDR3 protein. Of about 160,000 distinct CDR3 sequences listed, roughly 48% are singletons. CDR1 is DFQATT and CDR2 is SNEGSKA in the germline V gene (reference sequence). The CDR3 extends over 12 amino acids. Germline trimming cut 2 bases from V and 4 bases from J; bases unmatched to any gene: 1. About this clonotype itself: Antigen unknown.

In patients chosen for sequencing, flow cytometry had shown CD8+CD57+ cell expansion. No therapy had been given to the patients at the time of blood sampling. J is TRBJ1-1 and V is TRBV20-1; 7 nucleotides agree with TRBD1. The sequence was obtained from a human donor with aplastic anemia. Sequenced sample: sorted CD4+, CD8+, or CD8+CD57+ T cells (not recorded which) from PBMCs. The CDR3 here is CSARQGGTEAFF. DNA for the CDR3: TGCAGTGCTAGACAGGGGGGCACTGAAGCTTTCTTT.